Listed below are T cell receptor beta chains from one sample, sequenced in a study of CD8 T cells in Susac syndrome. Using its own MiXCR run on the immunoSEQ multiplex PCR reads, TCRdb lists one record per CDR3 protein. The sample carries 130,000 to 150,000 distinct CDR3 sequences, less than 95% recorded once. Specimen: CD4+ T cells from PBMCs. The receptor source for this set is a human donor in good health. CDR3s include the opening cysteine and the closing phenylalanine or tryptophan. D genes are given only for firm matches. The size of a clone is reported for some rows only, either as once, few or many, or as a class for expanded clones.

CDR3nt: TGTGCCTGGAGTGTAGGTATCTCCTACAATGAGCAGTTCTTC; CDR3aa: CAWSVGISYNEQFF; j_gene: TRBJ2-1; abundance: NA; d_gene: NA; v_gene: TRBV30
CDR3nt: TGCAGTGCTAGATTAACGGGAGTGGATTACAATGAGCAGTTCTTC; CDR3aa: CSARLTGVDYNEQFF; j_gene: TRBJ2-1; abundance: NA; d_gene: NA; v_gene: TRBV20-1
CDR3nt: TGTGCCAGCAGCGTAGACCCAGGGCGGGCCTATGGCTACACCTTC; CDR3aa: CASSVDPGRAYGYTF; j_gene: TRBJ1-2; abundance: NA; d_gene: NA; v_gene: TRBV9
CDR3nt: TGTGCCAGCAGCTTAGATCCGGGAAGCTACAATGAGCAGTTCTTC; CDR3aa: CASSLDPGSYNEQFF; j_gene: TRBJ2-1; abundance: once; d_gene: NA; v_gene: TRBV13
CDR3nt: TGTGCCAGCAGCTTAGATTCTATCCGGACTAGCGAAACCCCGGAGCAGTACTTC; CDR3aa: CASSLDSIRTSETPEQYF; j_gene: TRBJ2-7; abundance: NA; d_gene: TRBD2; v_gene: TRBV7-9
CDR3nt: TGCGCCAGCAGCCACTTGGTCCGACAGGGGTTAGACTATGGCTACACCTTC; CDR3aa: CASSHLVRQGLDYGYTF; j_gene: TRBJ1-2; abundance: NA; d_gene: TRBD1; v_gene: TRBV4-1
CDR3nt: TGTGCCAGCATGGACAGGGTGAGCAATCAGCCCCAGCATTTT; CDR3aa: CASMDRVSNQPQHF; j_gene: TRBJ1-5; abundance: NA; d_gene: TRBD1; v_gene: TRBV2
CDR3nt: TGTGCCAGCATTGAGGCCAGCGGGAGAACAGATACGCAGTATTTT; CDR3aa: CASIEASGRTDTQYF; j_gene: TRBJ2-3; abundance: NA; d_gene: TRBD2; v_gene: TRBV7-2
CDR3nt: TGCGCCAGTACTCCTCCCACCGGGGAGCTGTTTTTT; CDR3aa: CASTPPTGELFF; j_gene: TRBJ2-2; abundance: NA; d_gene: NA; v_gene: TRBV10-2
CDR3nt: TGCAGTGCTAATAAGAACACTGAAGCTTTCTTT; CDR3aa: CSANKNTEAFF; j_gene: TRBJ1-1; abundance: NA; d_gene: NA; v_gene: TRBV20-1
CDR3nt: TGTGCCAGCAGTTACCGGGGGACAGGGGTCGATGAGCAGTTCTTC; CDR3aa: CASSYRGTGVDEQFF; j_gene: TRBJ2-1; abundance: NA; d_gene: TRBD1; v_gene: TRBV6-5
CDR3nt: TGCAGTGCTAGGGGAGGGAACACAGATACGCAGTATTTT; CDR3aa: CSARGGNTDTQYF; j_gene: TRBJ2-3; abundance: NA; d_gene: TRBD2; v_gene: TRBV20-1
CDR3nt: TGTGCCAGCTCACAGCCAGCGGGAGCCAATGAGCAGTTCTTC; CDR3aa: CASSQPAGANEQFF; j_gene: TRBJ2-1; abundance: NA; d_gene: TRBD2; v_gene: TRBV18
CDR3nt: TGTGCCAGCAGTTCCCATACTAGCGCCTACGAGCAGTACTTC; CDR3aa: CASSSHTSAYEQYF; j_gene: TRBJ2-7; abundance: NA; d_gene: TRBD2; v_gene: TRBV12-3/TRBV12-4
CDR3nt: TGTGCCAGCTCAGAGGGAATCGGGGAGCCCCAGCATTTT; CDR3aa: CASSEGIGEPQHF; j_gene: TRBJ1-5; abundance: NA; d_gene: NA; v_gene: TRBV18
CDR3nt: TGTGCCAGCAGCCCTCCGGGACAGGGCACCTATGGCTACACCTTC; CDR3aa: CASSPPGQGTYGYTF; j_gene: TRBJ1-2; abundance: once; d_gene: TRBD1; v_gene: TRBV28
CDR3nt: TGTGCCAGCAGTTTAGGGGTCGGGAGCTACGAGCAGTACTTC; CDR3aa: CASSLGVGSYEQYF; j_gene: TRBJ2-7; abundance: few; d_gene: NA; v_gene: TRBV12-3/TRBV12-4
CDR3nt: TGTGCCAGCAGTCCTGCTAGAGGGGGGGCCTACGAGCAGTACTTC; CDR3aa: CASSPARGGAYEQYF; j_gene: TRBJ2-7; abundance: NA; d_gene: NA; v_gene: TRBV27
CDR3nt: TGTGCCAGCTCACCACCGGGCACAGATACGCAGTATTTT; CDR3aa: CASSPPGTDTQYF; j_gene: TRBJ2-3; abundance: few; d_gene: NA; v_gene: TRBV18
CDR3nt: TGTGCCAGCCGGGAGGCCTACGCGAACACCGGGGAGCTGTTTTTT; CDR3aa: CASREAYANTGELFF; j_gene: TRBJ2-2; abundance: NA; d_gene: TRBD2; v_gene: TRBV2
CDR3nt: TGTGCCAGCAGCCCCGGAACCGGGGAGCTGTTTTTT; CDR3aa: CASSPGTGELFF; j_gene: TRBJ2-2; abundance: few; d_gene: NA; v_gene: TRBV11-3
CDR3nt: TGTGCCACTGGGACCCGGTCCTACGAGCAGTACTTC; CDR3aa: CATGTRSYEQYF; j_gene: TRBJ2-7; abundance: once; d_gene: NA; v_gene: TRBV19
CDR3nt: TGTGCCAGCAGCGGCTCGGAGGGCCCCGTGTACAATGAGCAGTTCTTC; CDR3aa: CASSGSEGPVYNEQFF; j_gene: TRBJ2-1; abundance: NA; d_gene: NA; v_gene: TRBV11-2
CDR3nt: TGTGCCAGCAGTTTTCCGGTTTACGAGCAGTACTTC; CDR3aa: CASSFPVYEQYF; j_gene: TRBJ2-7; abundance: NA; d_gene: NA; v_gene: TRBV2
CDR3nt: TGTGCCGGAGGAGTAGCGGGAGGGGAGACCCAGTACTTC; CDR3aa: CAGGVAGGETQYF; j_gene: TRBJ2-5; abundance: NA; d_gene: TRBD2; v_gene: TRBV2
CDR3nt: TGTGCCAGCAGCTTAGCCTCTTCATGGGGAACTGGGGCCAACGTCCTGACTTTC; CDR3aa: CASSLASSWGTGANVLTF; j_gene: TRBJ2-6; abundance: NA; d_gene: NA; v_gene: TRBV7-9
CDR3nt: TGCGCCAGCAGCTCGACGGGAACTAACTATGGCTACACCTTC; CDR3aa: CASSSTGTNYGYTF; j_gene: TRBJ1-2; abundance: NA; d_gene: NA; v_gene: TRBV5-1
CDR3nt: TGTGCCAGCAGCCCCGGACAGGGCTATCAGCCCCAGCATTTT; CDR3aa: CASSPGQGYQPQHF; j_gene: TRBJ1-5; abundance: NA; d_gene: TRBD1; v_gene: TRBV27
CDR3nt: TGCGCCAGCACCCTACGCGGTAGCAATCAGCCCCAGCATTTT; CDR3aa: CASTLRGSNQPQHF; j_gene: TRBJ1-5; abundance: NA; d_gene: NA; v_gene: TRBV23-1
CDR3nt: TGTGCCAGCAGCTTGTTACAGGGGGCGGCGAAACTGTTTTTT; CDR3aa: CASSLLQGAAKLFF; j_gene: TRBJ1-4; abundance: NA; d_gene: TRBD1; v_gene: TRBV7-2
CDR3nt: TGTGCGGTGACAGGGGCCGGCTACACCTTC; CDR3aa: CAVTGAGYTF; j_gene: TRBJ1-2; abundance: NA; d_gene: TRBD1; v_gene: TRBV30
CDR3nt: TGTGCCAGCAGCCCATCTAGCGGGCGAGGTGGTGAGCAGTTCTTC; CDR3aa: CASSPSSGRGGEQFF; j_gene: TRBJ2-1; abundance: once; d_gene: TRBD2; v_gene: TRBV14
CDR3nt: TGTGCCAGCAGCGTCGGGACAGGGGAGAGCTATGGCTACACCTTC; CDR3aa: CASSVGTGESYGYTF; j_gene: TRBJ1-2; abundance: NA; d_gene: TRBD1; v_gene: TRBV9
CDR3nt: TGTGCCAGCAGTTTGGTCAACCAGGGGCAAGAGACCCAGTACTTC; CDR3aa: CASSLVNQGQETQYF; j_gene: TRBJ2-5; abundance: NA; d_gene: NA; v_gene: TRBV12-3/TRBV12-4
CDR3nt: TGTGCCAGCAGCCCAGGCGGGACAGGGGGCCACGAGCAGTACTTC; CDR3aa: CASSPGGTGGHEQYF; j_gene: TRBJ2-7; abundance: NA; d_gene: TRBD1; v_gene: TRBV12-3/TRBV12-4
CDR3nt: TGTGCCAGTAGCGACACGTACATCTACGAGCAGTACTTC; CDR3aa: CASSDTYIYEQYF; j_gene: TRBJ2-7; abundance: few; d_gene: NA; v_gene: TRBV19
CDR3nt: TGTGCCAGCTCACCCGGCTCTACTGGGGCCAACGTCCTGACTTTC; CDR3aa: CASSPGSTGANVLTF; j_gene: TRBJ2-6; abundance: NA; d_gene: NA; v_gene: TRBV18
CDR3nt: TGCAGTGCTAGAGTGGGGACTGAAGCTTTCTTT; CDR3aa: CSARVGTEAFF; j_gene: TRBJ1-1; abundance: NA; d_gene: NA; v_gene: TRBV20-1
CDR3nt: TGTGCCACCAGTGATGCTACTCCGGGACAGGAGCTCTATGGCTACACCTTC; CDR3aa: CATSDATPGQELYGYTF; j_gene: TRBJ1-2; abundance: NA; d_gene: TRBD1; v_gene: TRBV24-1
CDR3nt: TGCAGCGTTGGTCTTTGGGGGGACTACACCTTC; CDR3aa: CSVGLWGDYTF; j_gene: TRBJ1-2; abundance: NA; d_gene: NA; v_gene: TRBV29-1
CDR3nt: TGTGCCAGCAGCTCCCTAGCGGGACAACCCTATTCCTACGAGCAGTACTTC; CDR3aa: CASSSLAGQPYSYEQYF; j_gene: TRBJ2-7; abundance: NA; d_gene: TRBD2; v_gene: TRBV7-9
CDR3nt: TGTGCCAGCAACTTAGATAATAACCGGGGCTATGGCTACACCTTC; CDR3aa: CASNLDNNRGYGYTF; j_gene: TRBJ1-2; abundance: NA; d_gene: NA; v_gene: TRBV7-9
CDR3nt: TGTGCCAGCAGTCCCTTGGACCGGGCTTTTACTGAAGCTTTCTTT; CDR3aa: CASSPLDRAFTEAFF; j_gene: TRBJ1-1; abundance: NA; d_gene: NA; v_gene: TRBV7-9